The source of this T cell receptor beta chain is a study of cytomegalovirus exposure and HLA in healthy donors. 13 Jbeta primers and 60 Vbeta primers were used for the PCR. Sequencing was performed with immunoSEQ multiplex PCR; in TCRdb, only in-frame clones are kept and a portion is missing. The sample consists of 200,000 or so clones, roughly 84% of them appearing once. The trim removed 1 base at V and 3 bases at J, leaving 11 bases unmatched. This CDR3 comprises 17 residues. CDR1 SGDLS and CDR2 YYNGEE come from the germline V gene. The source of this sequence is a boy under 18 in good health and CMV-seronegative. The V and J genes are TRBV9 and TRBJ2-5; 8 nucleotides agree with TRBD2. What was sequenced was PBMCs. Written as DNA, the CDR3 is TGTGCCAGCAGCGTAAATTGGCGCAACGGGGGGGAAGAGACCCAGTACTTC. Translating gives CASSVNWRNGGEETQYF.